Following are 5 T cell receptor beta chains from one sample sequenced in a study of T cells after yellow fever vaccination. MiXCR was run by TCRdb on the 5' RACE reads, yielding one entry per CDR3 protein. The sample records approximately 110,000 distinct CDR3 sequences, 7.4% being singletons. This material consisted of CD4+ T cells sorted from PBMCs, taken more than 8 days after the first yellow fever vaccination. These receptors were collected from a man between 18 and 29 years old who received the YFV17D yellow fever vaccine.

The rearrangement joins TRBV12-3 or TRBV12-4 to TRBJ2-1; either TRBD1 or TRBD2 may fit D (6 bases each). Trimming cost V 0 bases and J 2 bases, with 14 bases left between them. The CDR3 spans 17 residues. DNA for the CDR3: TGTGCCAGCAGTTTAGCGGAGGGGGGTCGCGCCTACAATGAGCAGTTCTTC. Amino acid sequence: CASSLAEGGRAYNEQFF.

Points on this clonotype: A much larger clone lies one base from this, so it may be a read error. This chain's CDR3 is CASSLEGNTGEVFF. The CDR3 region has the DNA TGTGCCAGCAGCTTAGAAGGAAACACCGGGGAGGTGTTTTTT. The V gene is TRBV7-6, the J gene TRBJ2-2, with D perhaps TRBD2 (6 bases). The germline V gene encodes CDR1 SGHVS and CDR2 FNYEAQ. The CDR3 consists of 14 residues.

In regard to this clonotype: This may be a read error, as it is one base from a much larger clone. This chain joins TRBV5-1 and TRBJ1-5; no clear D gene. The CDR3 totals 13 residues. Germline V gives CDR1 SGHRS, CDR2 YFSETQ. The CDR3 sequence is CASSLGGDQHQHF. The CDR3 nucleotides are TGCGCCAGCAGCTTGGGTGGAGATCAGCACCAGCATTTT. Full variable domain (rest looked up from reference TRBV5-1 and TRBJ1-5): KAGVTQTPRYLIKTRGQQVTLSCSPISGHRSVSWYQQTPGQGLQFLFEYFSETQRNKGNFPGRFSGRQFSNSRSEMNVSTLELGDSALYLCASSLGGDQHQHFGDGTRLSIL.

This clonotype was seen at least ten times. This chain links TRBV4-2 with TRBJ2-5; D could derive from TRBD1 or TRBD2 (5 bases each). V lost 5 bases to trimming and J lost 0 bases, with 13 bases between them. Germline V gives CDR1 LGHNA, CDR2 YNFKEQ. The CDR3 runs to 15 residues. CDR3 loop: CASSSSGTDQETQYF. In DNA form, the CDR3 reads TGTGCCAGCAGCTCATCCGGGACGGACCAAGAGACCCAGTACTTC.

This clonotype showed up many times. The rearrangement uses TRBV11-1 and TRBJ2-1, with D unresolved. Trimming removed 1 base from V and 2 bases from J, with 12 bases in between. Germline lookup yields CDR1 SGHAT and CDR2 FQDESV (reference sequence). The CDR3 spans 16 residues. CDR3: CASSLEWQRAYNEQFF. The CDR3 DNA reads as TGTGCCAGCAGCTTAGAATGGCAGCGTGCCTACAATGAGCAGTTCTTC.